This T cell receptor beta chain was observed in a study of beta chain features in type 1 diabetes. Sequenced material consisted of expressed TCRB transcripts (all of the isolated RNA was reverse transcribed). The repertoire was sequenced with immunoSEQ multiplex PCR; TCRdb's copy has only in-frame clones and lacks some. Among about half a million clones listed, approximately 31% were seen once. The sample consisted of naive CD4+ T cells from blood. The origin of this receptor is a man aged 18-30 years in good health.

CDR3 DNA sequence: TGCGCCAGCAGCCGAGTAGGACAGCTTAAGCAGTACTTC. Protein sequence: CASSRVGQLKQYF. The chain recombines TRBV4-1 with TRBJ2-7; possibly TRBD1 for D (6 bases). Trimming cost V 4 bases and J 8 bases, with 15 bases left between them. The CDR3 is 13 amino acids. Per the germline V gene, CDR1 is MGHRA and CDR2 is YSYEKL.